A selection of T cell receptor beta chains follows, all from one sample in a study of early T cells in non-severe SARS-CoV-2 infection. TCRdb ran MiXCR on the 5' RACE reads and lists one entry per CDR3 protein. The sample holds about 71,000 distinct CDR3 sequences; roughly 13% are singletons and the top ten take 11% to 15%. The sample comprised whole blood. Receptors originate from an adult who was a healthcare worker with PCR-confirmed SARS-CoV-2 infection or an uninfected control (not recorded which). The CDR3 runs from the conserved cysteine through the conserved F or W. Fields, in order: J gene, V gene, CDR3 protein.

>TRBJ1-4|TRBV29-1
CSAAGQDLLKLFF
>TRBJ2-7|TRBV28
CASRGPGQEQYF
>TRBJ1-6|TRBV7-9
CASSFGDSPLHF
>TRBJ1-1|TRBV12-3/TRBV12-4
CASSFGRQNTEDFF
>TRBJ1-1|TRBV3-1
CASSPRGSMNTEAFF
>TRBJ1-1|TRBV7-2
CASSPRDLRGTEAFF
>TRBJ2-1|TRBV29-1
CSAVLGQGSYNEQFF
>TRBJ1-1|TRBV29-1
CSVGGRNTEAFF
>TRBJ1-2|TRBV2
CATGPGTGTDYGYTF
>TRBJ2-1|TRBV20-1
CSAHPGVRGSYNEQFF
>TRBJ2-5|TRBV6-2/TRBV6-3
CASTSGLRGTQYF
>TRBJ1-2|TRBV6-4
CASSDRTSGYTF
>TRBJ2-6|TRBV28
CASSSGTSGETGANVLTF
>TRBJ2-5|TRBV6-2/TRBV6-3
CASSYPTGGRETQYF
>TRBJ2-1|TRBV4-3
CASSLSTSSYNEQFF
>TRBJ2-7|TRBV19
CASSVTYSYEQYF
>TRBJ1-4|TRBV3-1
CASSQGTREKLFF
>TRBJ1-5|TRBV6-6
CASRSTITDQPQHF